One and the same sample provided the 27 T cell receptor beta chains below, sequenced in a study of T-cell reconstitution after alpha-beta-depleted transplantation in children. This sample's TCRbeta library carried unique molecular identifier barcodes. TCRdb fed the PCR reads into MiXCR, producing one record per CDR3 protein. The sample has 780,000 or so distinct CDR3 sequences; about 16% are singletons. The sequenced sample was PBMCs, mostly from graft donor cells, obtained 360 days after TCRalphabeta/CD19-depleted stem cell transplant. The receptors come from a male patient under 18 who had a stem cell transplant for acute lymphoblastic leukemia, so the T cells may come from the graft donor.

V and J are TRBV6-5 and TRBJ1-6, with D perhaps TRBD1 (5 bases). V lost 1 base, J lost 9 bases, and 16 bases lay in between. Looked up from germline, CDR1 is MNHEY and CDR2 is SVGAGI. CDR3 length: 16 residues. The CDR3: CASSYYVDITSSPLHF. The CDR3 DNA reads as TGTGCCAGCAGTTACTATGTGGACATCACAAGTTCACCCCTCCACTTT.

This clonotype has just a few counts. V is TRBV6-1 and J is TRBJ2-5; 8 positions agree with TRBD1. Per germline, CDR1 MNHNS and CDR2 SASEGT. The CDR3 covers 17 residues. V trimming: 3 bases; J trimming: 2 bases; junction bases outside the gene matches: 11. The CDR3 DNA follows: TGTGCCAGCAGTGATTGGCTAACAGGGGGTGAACAAGAGACCCAGTACTTC. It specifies CASSDWLTGGEQETQYF.

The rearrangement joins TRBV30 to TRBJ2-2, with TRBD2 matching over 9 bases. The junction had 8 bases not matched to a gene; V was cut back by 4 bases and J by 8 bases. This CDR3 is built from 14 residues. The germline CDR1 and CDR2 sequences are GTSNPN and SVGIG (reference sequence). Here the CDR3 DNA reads TGTGCCTGGACTAGCGGGACGTTGAGGGGGGAGCTGTTTTTT. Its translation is CAWTSGTLRGELFF. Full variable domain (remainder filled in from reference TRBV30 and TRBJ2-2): SQTIHQWPATLVQPVGSPLSLECTVEGTSNPNLYWYRQAAGRGLQLLFYSVGIGQISSEVPQNLSASRPQDRQFILSSKKLLLSDSGFYLCAWTSGTLRGELFFGEGSRLTVL.

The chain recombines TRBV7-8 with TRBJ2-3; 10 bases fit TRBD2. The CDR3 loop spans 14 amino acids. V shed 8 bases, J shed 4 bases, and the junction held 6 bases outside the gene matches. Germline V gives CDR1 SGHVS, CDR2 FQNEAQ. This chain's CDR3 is CASSSAGGPDTQYF. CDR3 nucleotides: TGTGCCAGCTCTTCAGCGGGAGGGCCAGATACGCAGTATTTT.

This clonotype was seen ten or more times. Here the CDR3 DNA reads TGCGCCAGCAGTGAGTCGGGACTAGCGCGAGCCGGGGAGCTGTTTTTT. Translation gives CASSESGLARAGELFF. The rearrangement uses TRBV10-2 and TRBJ2-2, with 10 bases matching TRBD2. Per germline, CDR1 WSHSY and CDR2 SAAADI. J was trimmed by 6 bases and V by 0 bases; bases with no gene match: 4. The CDR3 consists of 16 residues.

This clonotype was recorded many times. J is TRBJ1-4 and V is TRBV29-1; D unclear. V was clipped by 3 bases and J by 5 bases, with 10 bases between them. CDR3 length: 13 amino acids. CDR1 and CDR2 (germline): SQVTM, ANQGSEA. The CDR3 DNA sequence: TGCAGCGTTGACGGCAGCCTGAATGAAAAACTGTTTTTT. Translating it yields CSVDGSLNEKLFF.

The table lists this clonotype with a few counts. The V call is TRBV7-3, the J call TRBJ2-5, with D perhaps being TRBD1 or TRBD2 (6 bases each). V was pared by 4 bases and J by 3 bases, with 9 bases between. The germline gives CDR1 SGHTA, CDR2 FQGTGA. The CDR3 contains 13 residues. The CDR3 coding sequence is TGTGCCAGCAGCTCTAGGGGGGAAGAGACCCAGTACTTC. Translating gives CASSSRGEETQYF.

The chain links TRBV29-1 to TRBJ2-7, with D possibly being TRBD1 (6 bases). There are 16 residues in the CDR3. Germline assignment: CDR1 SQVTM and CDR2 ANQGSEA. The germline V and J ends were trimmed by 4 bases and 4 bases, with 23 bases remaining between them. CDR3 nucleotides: TGCAGCGTTGGGGGGCCGAGTCCAGATACCCCTTACGAGCAGTACTTC. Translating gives CSVGGPSPDTPYEQYF.

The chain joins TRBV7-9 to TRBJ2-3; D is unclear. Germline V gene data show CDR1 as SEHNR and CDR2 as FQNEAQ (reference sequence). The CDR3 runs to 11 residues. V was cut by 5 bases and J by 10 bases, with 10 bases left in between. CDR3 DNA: TGTGCCAGCAGCCCCCATCAGGCGCAGTATTTT. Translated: CASSPHQAQYF.

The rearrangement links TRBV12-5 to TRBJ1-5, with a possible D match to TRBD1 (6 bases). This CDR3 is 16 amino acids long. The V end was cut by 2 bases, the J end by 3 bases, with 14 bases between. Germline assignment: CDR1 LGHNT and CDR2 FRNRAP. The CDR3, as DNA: TGTGCTAGTGGTTTGACCGCTACAGGGATCAATCAGCCCCAGCATTTT. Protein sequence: CASGLTATGINQPQHF.

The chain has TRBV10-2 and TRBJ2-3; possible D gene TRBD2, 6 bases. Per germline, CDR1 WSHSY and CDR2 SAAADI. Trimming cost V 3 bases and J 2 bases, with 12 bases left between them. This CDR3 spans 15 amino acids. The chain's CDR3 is CASSEGAGITDTQYF. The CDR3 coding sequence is TGCGCCAGCAGTGAAGGGGCGGGAATCACAGATACGCAGTATTTT.

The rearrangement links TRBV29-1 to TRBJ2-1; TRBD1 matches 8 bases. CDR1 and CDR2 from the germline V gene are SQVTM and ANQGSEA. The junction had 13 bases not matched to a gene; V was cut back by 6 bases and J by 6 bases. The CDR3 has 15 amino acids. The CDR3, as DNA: TGCAGCGTCACTGACAGGGGCCCCTTTTTCAATGAGCAGTTCTTC. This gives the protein CSVTDRGPFFNEQFF.

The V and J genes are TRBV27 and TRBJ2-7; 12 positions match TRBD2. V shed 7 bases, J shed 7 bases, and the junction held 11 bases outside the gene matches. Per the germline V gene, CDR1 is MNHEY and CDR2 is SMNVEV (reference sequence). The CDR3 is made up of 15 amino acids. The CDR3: CASTGTSGPPWEQYF. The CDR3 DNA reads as TGTGCCAGCACCGGGACTAGCGGGCCCCCCTGGGAGCAGTACTTC.

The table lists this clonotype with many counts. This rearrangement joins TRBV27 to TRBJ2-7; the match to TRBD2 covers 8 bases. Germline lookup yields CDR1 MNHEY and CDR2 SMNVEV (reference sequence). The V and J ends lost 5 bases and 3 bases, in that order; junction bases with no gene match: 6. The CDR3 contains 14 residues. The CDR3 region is CASSISGTNYEQYF. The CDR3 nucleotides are TGTGCCAGCAGTATTAGCGGGACCAACTACGAGCAGTACTTC.

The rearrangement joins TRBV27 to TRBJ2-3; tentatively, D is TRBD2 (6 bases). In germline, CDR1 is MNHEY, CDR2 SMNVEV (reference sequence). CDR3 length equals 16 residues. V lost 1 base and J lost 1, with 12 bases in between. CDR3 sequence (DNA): TGTGCCAGCAGTTTATATCCGGGAGCTGGCACAGATACGCAGTATTTT. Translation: CASSLYPGAGTDTQYF.

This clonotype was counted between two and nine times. The CDR3 DNA is TGCAGTGCTAGCCGGACTAGCGGGAGCCCCACCTACAATGAGCAGTTCTTC. The encoded protein is CSASRTSGSPTYNEQFF. The V and J genes are TRBV20-1 and TRBJ2-1, with 13 bases fitting TRBD2. The V gene end was trimmed by 3 bases and the J gene end by 2 bases; junction bases not matched to a gene: 7. The CDR3 extends over 17 amino acids. Germline CDR1 reads DFQATT; CDR2 reads SNEGSKA (reference sequence).

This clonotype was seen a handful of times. The CDR3 sequence is CSVLEGGPVEKLFF. The CDR3 DNA reads TGCAGCGTCCTAGAGGGGGGCCCGGTTGAAAAACTGTTTTTT. The rearrangement uses TRBV29-1 and TRBJ1-4, with a weak D call TRBD1 (6 bases). V was clipped by 6 bases and J by 7 bases, with 18 bases between them. Germline V CDR1 and CDR2: SQVTM, ANQGSEA. This CDR3 is built from 14 residues.

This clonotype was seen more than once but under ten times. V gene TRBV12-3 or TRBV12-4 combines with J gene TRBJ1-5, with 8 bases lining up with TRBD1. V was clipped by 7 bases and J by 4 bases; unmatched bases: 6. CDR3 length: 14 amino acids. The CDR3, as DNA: TGTGCCAGCACGACAGGGGCCGGAAATCAGCCCCAGCATTTT. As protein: CASTTGAGNQPQHF.

The CDR3 DNA is TGCAGCGTTACGGATCCCAGGGGGACAGATACGCAGTATTTT. Encoded protein: CSVTDPRGTDTQYF. The chain couples TRBV29-1 to TRBJ2-3; 7 bases agree with TRBD1. The germline CDR1 and CDR2 sequences are SQVTM and ANQGSEA. V gave up 5 bases and J gave up 3 bases; unmatched junction bases: 8. This CDR3 region has 14 residues.

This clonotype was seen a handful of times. CDR3 protein: CASSYGQGLETQYF. The CDR3 region has the DNA TGTGCCAGCAGCTACGGACAGGGACTAGAGACCCAGTACTTC. J is TRBJ2-5 and V is TRBV7-9, with 8 positions matching TRBD1. Germline V gene lookup returns CDR1 SEHNR and CDR2 FQNEAQ (reference sequence). The CDR3 runs to 14 residues. Trimming removed 4 bases from V and 4 bases from J; junction bases left unmatched: 5.

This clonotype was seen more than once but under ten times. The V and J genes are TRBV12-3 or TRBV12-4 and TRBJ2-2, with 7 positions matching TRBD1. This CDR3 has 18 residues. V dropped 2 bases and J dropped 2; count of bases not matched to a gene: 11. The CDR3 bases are TGTGCCAGCAGTTTAAGTGTAGGGGGCGGCTTTAACACCGGGGAGCTGTTTTTT. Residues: CASSLSVGGGFNTGELFF.

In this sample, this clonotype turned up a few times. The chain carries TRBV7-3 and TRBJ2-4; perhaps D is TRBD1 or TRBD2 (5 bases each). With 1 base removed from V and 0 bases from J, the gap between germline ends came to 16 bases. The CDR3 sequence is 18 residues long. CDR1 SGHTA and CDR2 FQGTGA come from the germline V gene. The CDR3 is CASSLRPGQGVAKNIQYF. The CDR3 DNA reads TGTGCCAGCAGCTTAAGGCCCGGGCAGGGAGTAGCCAAAAACATTCAGTACTTC.

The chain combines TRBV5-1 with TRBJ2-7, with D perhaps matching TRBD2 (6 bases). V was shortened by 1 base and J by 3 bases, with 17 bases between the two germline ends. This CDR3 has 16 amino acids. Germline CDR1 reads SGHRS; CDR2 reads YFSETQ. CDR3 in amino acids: CASSLMFGDWGYEQYF. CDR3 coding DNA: TGCGCCAGCAGCTTGATGTTCGGGGACTGGGGCTACGAGCAGTACTTC.

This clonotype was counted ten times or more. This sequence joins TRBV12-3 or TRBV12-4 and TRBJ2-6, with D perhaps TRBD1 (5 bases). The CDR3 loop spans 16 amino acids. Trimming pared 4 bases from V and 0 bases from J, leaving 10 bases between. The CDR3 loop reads CASSSARVSGANVLTF. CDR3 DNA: TGTGCCAGCAGTTCGGCCAGGGTCTCTGGGGCCAACGTCCTGACTTTC.

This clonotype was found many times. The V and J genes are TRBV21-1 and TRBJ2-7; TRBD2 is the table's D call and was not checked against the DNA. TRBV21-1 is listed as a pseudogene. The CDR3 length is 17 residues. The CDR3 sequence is CASSKAKTSGTFYEQYF. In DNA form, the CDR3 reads TGTGCCAGCAGCAAAGCTAAGACTAGCGGTACCTTCTACGAGCAGTACTTC.

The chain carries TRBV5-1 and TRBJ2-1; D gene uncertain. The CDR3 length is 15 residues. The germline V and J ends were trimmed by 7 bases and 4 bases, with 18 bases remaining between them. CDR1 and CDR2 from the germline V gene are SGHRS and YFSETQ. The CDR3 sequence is CASGQYDLIYNEQFF. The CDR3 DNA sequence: TGCGCCAGCGGCCAATATGACCTGATTTACAATGAGCAGTTCTTC.

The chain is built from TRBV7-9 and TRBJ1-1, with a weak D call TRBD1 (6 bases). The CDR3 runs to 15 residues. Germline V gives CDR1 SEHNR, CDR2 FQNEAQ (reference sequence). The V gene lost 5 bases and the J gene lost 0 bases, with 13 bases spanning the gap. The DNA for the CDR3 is TGTGCCAGCAGCCGCCGGACAGCTATGAACACTGAAGCTTTCTTT. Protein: CASSRRTAMNTEAFF. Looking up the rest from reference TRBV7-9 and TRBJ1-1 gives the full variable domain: DTGVSQNPRHKITKRGQNVTFRCDPISEHNRLYWYRQTLGQGPEFLTYFQNEAQLEKSRLLSDRFSAERPKGSFSTLEIQRTEQGDSAMYLCASSRRTAMNTEAFFGQGTRLTVV.